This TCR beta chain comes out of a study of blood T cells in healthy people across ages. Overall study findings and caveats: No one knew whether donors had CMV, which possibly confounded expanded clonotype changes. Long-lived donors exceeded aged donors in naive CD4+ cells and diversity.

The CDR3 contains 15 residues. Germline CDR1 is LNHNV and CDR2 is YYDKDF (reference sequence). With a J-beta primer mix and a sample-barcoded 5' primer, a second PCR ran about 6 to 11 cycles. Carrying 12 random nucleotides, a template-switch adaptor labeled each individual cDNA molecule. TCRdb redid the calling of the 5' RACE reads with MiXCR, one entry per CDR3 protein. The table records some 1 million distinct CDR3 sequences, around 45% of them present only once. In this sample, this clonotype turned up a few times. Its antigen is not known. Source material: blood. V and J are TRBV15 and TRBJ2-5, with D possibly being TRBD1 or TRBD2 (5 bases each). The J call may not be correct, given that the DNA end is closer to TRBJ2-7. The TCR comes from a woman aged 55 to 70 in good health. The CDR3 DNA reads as TGTGCCACCAGCAGAGATAGTTCGGGGCACCACGAGCAGTACTTC. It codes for CATSRDSSGHHEQYF.